This TCR beta chain is from a study of vaccination effects on CD4 cells after COVID-19. ViraFEST assay sequencing came after antigen-specific CD4+ T cells were expanded with viral peptide pools. With more than nine days of culture completed, CD4+ T cells were isolated. The cohort was immunized with two doses of either the BNT162b2 or mRNA-1273 vaccine. Prior SARS-CoV-2 infection was absent in the vaccine recipients, as shown by negative nucleocapsid antibodies. Germline lookup yields CDR1 MNHNS and CDR2 SASEGT. V lost 1 base, J lost 8 bases, and 17 bases lay in between. CDR3 length: 15 amino acids. About this clone: Its antigen remains unknown.

TCRdb's copy holds only in-frame clones and misses some; the assay was immunoSEQ multiplex PCR. The table shows 15,000 or so clones, with approximately 70% occurring only once. This chain connects TRBV6-1 to TRBJ1-2; possible D gene TRBD1, 6 bases. The sequencing used CD4+ T cells from PBMCs cultured with SARS-CoV-2 spike peptides, collected after COVID-19 vaccination. This clonotype originated in a human donor who received a COVID-19 vaccine. CDR3 protein: CASSEGTVTFKGYTF. DNA of the CDR3: TGTGCCAGCAGTGAAGGGACAGTAACGTTTAAGGGCTACACCTTC.